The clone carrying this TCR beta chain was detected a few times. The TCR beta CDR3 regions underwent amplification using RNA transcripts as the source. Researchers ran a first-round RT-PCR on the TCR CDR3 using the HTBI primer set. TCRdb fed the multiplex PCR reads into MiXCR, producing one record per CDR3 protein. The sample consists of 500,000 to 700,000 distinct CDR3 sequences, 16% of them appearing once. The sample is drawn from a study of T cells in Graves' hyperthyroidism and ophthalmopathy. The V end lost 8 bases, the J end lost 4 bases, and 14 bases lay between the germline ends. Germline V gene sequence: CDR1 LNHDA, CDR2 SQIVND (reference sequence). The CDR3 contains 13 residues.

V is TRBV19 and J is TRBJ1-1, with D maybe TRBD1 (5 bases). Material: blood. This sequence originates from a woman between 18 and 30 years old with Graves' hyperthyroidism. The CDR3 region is CASASGVGTEAFF. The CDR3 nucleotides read TGTGCCAGTGCCTCGGGGGTCGGCACTGAAGCTTTCTTT.